This TCR beta chain comes out of a study of control samples from healthy donors and cancer patients. CDR3 length equals 14 residues. In germline, CDR1 is SGHRS, CDR2 YFSETQ. V dropped 4 bases and J dropped 2 bases, with 12 bases sitting between them. Profiled with immunoSEQ multiplex PCR; TCRdb holds only in-frame clones, not every one. Of some 48,000 clones listed, 93% are singletons. The rearrangement joins TRBV5-1 to TRBJ1-2; D perhaps matches TRBD1 (6 bases). The receptor comes from a woman between 45 and 65 years old with head and neck cancer. Sequencing used PBMCs. CDR3 bases: TGCGCCAGCAGCCAAGACAGGAACAACTATGGCTACACCTTC. It is translated as CASSQDRNNYGYTF.